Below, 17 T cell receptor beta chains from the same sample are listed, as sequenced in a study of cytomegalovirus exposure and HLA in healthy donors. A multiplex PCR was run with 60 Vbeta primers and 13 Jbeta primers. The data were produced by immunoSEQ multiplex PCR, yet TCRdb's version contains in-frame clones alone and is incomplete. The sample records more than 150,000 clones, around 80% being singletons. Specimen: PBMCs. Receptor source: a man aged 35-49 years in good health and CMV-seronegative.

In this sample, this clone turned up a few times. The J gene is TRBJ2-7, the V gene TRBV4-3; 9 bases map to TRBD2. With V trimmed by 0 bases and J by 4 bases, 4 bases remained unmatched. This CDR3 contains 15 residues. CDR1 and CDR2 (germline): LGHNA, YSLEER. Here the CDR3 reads CASSQDPTSGYEQYF. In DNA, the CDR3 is TGCGCCAGCAGCCAAGATCCGACTAGCGGATACGAGCAGTACTTC.

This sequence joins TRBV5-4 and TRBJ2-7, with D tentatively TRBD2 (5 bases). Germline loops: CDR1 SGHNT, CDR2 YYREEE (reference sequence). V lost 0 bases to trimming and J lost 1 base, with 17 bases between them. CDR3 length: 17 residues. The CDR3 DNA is TGTGCCAGCAGCTTGGGGGGAGCGCGCGGAGCTTCCTACGAGCAGTACTTC. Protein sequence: CASSLGGARGASYEQYF.

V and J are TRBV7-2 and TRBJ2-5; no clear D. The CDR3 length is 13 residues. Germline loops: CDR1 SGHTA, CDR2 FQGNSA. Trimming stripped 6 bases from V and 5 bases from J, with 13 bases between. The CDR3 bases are TGTGCCAGCAGTTCGGATCGGCGGGAGACCCAGTACTTC. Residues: CASSSDRRETQYF.

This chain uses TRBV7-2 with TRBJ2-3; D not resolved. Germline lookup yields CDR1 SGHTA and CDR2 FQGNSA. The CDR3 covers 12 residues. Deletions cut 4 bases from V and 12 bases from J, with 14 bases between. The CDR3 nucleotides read TGTGCCAGCAGCTGGAAACCCGGGTTTCAGTATTTT. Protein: CASSWKPGFQYF.

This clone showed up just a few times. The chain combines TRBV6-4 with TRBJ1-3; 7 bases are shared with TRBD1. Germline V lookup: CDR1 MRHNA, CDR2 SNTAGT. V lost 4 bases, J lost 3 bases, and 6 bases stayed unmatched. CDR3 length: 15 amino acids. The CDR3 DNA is TGTGCCAGCAGTGCCTCCGACAGGGATGGAAACACCATATATTTT. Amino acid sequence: CASSASDRDGNTIYF.

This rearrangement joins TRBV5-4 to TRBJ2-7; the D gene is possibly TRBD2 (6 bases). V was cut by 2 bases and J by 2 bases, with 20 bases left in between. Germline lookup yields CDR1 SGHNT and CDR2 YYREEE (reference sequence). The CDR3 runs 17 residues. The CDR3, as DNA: TGTGCCAGCAGCTTTGATGGAGGGCCAAATATACCCTACGAGCAGTACTTC. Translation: CASSFDGGPNIPYEQYF.

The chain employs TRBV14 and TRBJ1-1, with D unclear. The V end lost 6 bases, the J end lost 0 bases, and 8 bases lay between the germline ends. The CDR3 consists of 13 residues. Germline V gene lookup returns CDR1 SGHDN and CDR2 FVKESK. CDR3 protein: CASRYSMNTEAFF. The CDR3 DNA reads TGTGCCAGCAGGTACAGCATGAACACTGAAGCTTTCTTT.

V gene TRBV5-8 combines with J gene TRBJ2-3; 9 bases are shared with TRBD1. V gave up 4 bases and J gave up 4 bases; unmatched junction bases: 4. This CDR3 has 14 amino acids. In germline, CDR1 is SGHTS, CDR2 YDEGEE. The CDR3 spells CASSPQGAADTQYF. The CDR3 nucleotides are TGTGCCAGCAGCCCACAGGGGGCCGCAGATACGCAGTATTTT.

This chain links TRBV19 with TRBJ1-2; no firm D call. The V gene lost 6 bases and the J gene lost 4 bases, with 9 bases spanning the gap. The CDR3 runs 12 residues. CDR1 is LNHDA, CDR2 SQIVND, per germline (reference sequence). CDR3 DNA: TGTGCCAGTAGGAGCGGAGGCTATGGCTACACCTTC. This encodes CASRSGGYGYTF.

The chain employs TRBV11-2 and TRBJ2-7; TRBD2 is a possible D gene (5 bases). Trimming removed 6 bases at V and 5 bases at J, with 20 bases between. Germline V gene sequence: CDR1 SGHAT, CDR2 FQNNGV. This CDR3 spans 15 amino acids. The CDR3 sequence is CASRQYRGSQHEQYF. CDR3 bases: TGTGCCAGCAGACAGTACAGAGGGAGTCAACACGAGCAGTACTTC. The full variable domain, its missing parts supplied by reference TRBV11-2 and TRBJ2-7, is EAGVAQSPRYKIIEKRQSVAFWCNPISGHATLYWYQQILGQGPKLLIQFQNNGVVDDSQLPKDRFSAERLKGVDSTLKIQPAKLEDSAVYLCASRQYRGSQHEQYFGPGTRLTVT.

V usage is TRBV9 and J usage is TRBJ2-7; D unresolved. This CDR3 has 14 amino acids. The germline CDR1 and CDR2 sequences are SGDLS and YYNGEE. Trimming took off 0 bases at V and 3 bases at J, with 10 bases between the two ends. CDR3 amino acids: CASSVDGQDYEQYF. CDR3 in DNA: TGTGCCAGCAGCGTAGATGGGCAGGACTACGAGCAGTACTTC. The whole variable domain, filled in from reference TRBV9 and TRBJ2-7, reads DSGVTQTPKHLITATGQRVTLRCSPRSGDLSVYWYQQSLDQGLQFLIQYYNGEERAKGNILERFSAQQFPDLHSELNLSSLELGDSALYFCASSVDGQDYEQYFGPGTRLTVT.

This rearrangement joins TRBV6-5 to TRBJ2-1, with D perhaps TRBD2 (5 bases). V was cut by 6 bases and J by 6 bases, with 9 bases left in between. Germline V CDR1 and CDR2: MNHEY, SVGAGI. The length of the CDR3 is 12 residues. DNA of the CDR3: TGTGCCAGCAGGGAGCGGAGCAATGAGCAGTTCTTC. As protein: CASRERSNEQFF.

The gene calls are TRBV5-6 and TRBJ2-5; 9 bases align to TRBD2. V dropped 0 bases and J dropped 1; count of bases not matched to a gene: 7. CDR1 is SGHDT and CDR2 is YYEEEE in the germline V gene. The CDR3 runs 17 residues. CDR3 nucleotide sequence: TGTGCCAGCAGCTTGGTTGGTAGCGGGAGACTCCAAGAGACCCAGTACTTC. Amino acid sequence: CASSLVGSGRLQETQYF.

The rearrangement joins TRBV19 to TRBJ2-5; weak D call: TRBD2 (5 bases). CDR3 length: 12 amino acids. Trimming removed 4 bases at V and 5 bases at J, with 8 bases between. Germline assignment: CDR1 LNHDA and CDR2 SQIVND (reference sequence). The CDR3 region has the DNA TGTGCCAGTAGTACTAGGAGGGAGACCCAGTACTTC. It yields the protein CASSTRRETQYF.

CDR3: CASSSSGGARETQYF. Written as DNA, the CDR3 is TGTGCCAGCAGCTCGAGCGGGGGGGCCCGGGAGACCCAGTACTTC. The chain employs TRBV7-3 and TRBJ2-5; 10 positions agree with TRBD2. With V trimmed by 4 bases and J by 5 bases, 7 bases remained unmatched. Looked up from germline, CDR1 is SGHTA and CDR2 is FQGTGA. The CDR3 is 15 residues long. Variable domain in full (rest from reference TRBV7-3 and TRBJ2-5): GAGVSQTPSNKVTEKGKYVELRCDPISGHTALYWYRQSLGQGPEFLIYFQGTGAADDSGLPNDRFFAVRPEGSVSTLKIQRTERGDSAVYLCASSSSGGARETQYFGPGTRLLVL.

This CDR3 reads CASSRRQGSGGELFF. The DNA of the CDR3 is TGCGCCAGCAGCCGTCGACAGGGGAGTGGCGGGGAGCTGTTTTTT. The chain has TRBV4-3 and TRBJ2-2; 8 nucleotides align to TRBD1. With 4 bases clipped from V and 7 bases from J, the junction kept 8 bases outside the gene matches. CDR3 length: 15 residues. Germline values: CDR1 LGHNA, CDR2 YSLEER.

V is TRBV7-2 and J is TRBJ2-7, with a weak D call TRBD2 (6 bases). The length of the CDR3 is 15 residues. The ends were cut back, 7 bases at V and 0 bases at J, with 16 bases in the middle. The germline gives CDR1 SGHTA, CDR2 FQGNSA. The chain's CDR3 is CASTAQEGPSYEQYF. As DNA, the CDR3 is TGTGCCAGCACCGCGCAGGAGGGCCCCTCCTACGAGCAGTACTTC. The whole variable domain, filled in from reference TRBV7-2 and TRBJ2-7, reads GAGVSQSPSNKVTEKGKDVELRCDPISGHTALYWYRQSLGQGLEFLIYFQGNSAPDKSGLPSDRFSAERTGGSVSTLTIQRTQQEDSAVYLCASTAQEGPSYEQYFGPGTRLTVT.